A selection of T cell receptor beta chains follows, all from one sample in a study of OX40 agonist ivuxolimab in advanced cancers. This table comes from immunoSEQ multiplex PCR, and its TCRdb copy is limited to in-frame clones, with some not included. The sample lists about 100,000 clones, about 87% seen once, with 1.5% to 2% in the top ten. This specimen was CD4+ or CD8+ T cells sorted from blood, taken in a trial of the OX40 agonist ivuxolimab. The receptors come from an adult with an advanced solid tumor such as melanoma, head and neck, liver or kidney cancer. The CDR3 runs from the conserved cysteine through the conserved F or W.

v_gene	j_gene	CDR3aa
TRBV7-3	TRBJ1-2	CASSLGGEGARYTF
TRBV5-6	TRBJ2-5	CASSGTSGGETQYF
TRBV15	TRBJ2-7	CATTRDSFYEQYF
TRBV5-1	TRBJ2-1	CASSPLLNEQFF
TRBV4-3	TRBJ2-1	CASSRTSQGYNEQFF
TRBV19	TRBJ1-1	CASSNIGLKPGQQNTEAFF
TRBV5-6	TRBJ1-4	CASSLAGTATNEKLFF
TRBV5-1	TRBJ2-3	CASSLSLVGQGKDTQYF
TRBV18	TRBJ2-7	CASSPLGRTYEQYF
TRBV5-1	TRBJ2-5	CASSLAEVGAGQETQYF
TRBV6-7	TRBJ2-5	CASSANLQDWSQYF
TRBV4-1	TRBJ2-3	CASNLGTGNRINTDTQYF
TRBV11-2	TRBJ2-7	CASSPGQGTYEQYF
TRBV2	TRBJ1-5	CASSEEQGNQPQHF
TRBV18	TRBJ2-3	CASSRRAGVGDTQYF
TRBV11-3	TRBJ1-5	CASSLQGGNQPQHF
TRBV7-2	TRBJ2-1	CASSLGLAGGPEQFF
TRBV2	TRBJ1-2	CASSQGGYGYTF
TRBV6-4	TRBJ1-6	CASSLGTGNSPLHF
TRBV4-3	TRBJ1-4	CASSQIMGRTTNEKLFF
TRBV7-9	TRBJ2-5	CASSWGQGQETQYF
TRBV7-2	TRBJ2-1	CASSATPSGRGGPEQFF